What follows are 15 T cell receptor beta chains derived from one specimen sequenced in a study of blood T cell repertoires in COVID-19. TCRdb keeps only in-frame clones here, not all; method: immunoSEQ multiplex PCR. This sample yields tens of thousands of clones, of which under 95% are seen a single time; 2.3% belongs to the top ten. Sequenced sample: peripheral blood. These receptors all come from a human donor with active COVID-19. The donor label of this sample is uncertain.

V is TRBV23-1 and J is TRBJ2-2; 7 bases are a match to TRBD1. TRBV23-1 belongs to the ORF category, with a function that is uncertain. J gave up 6 bases and V 2 bases, and 0 bases lay outside the gene matches. This CDR3 has 13 residues. The CDR3 region is CASSQQGAGELFF. Here the CDR3 DNA reads TGCGCCAGCAGTCAACAGGGGGCCGGGGAGCTGTTTTTT.

The J gene is TRBJ2-3, the V gene TRBV4-1, with D possibly TRBD1 on 5 matching bases. Between the trimmed V and J ends, which lost 2 bases and 0 bases, there was a span of 9 bases. Germline CDR1 reads MGHRA; CDR2 reads YSYEKL. This CDR3 is 15 amino acids long. The CDR3 nucleotides read TGCGCCAGCAGCCAACTTGGACACAGCACAGATACGCAGTATTTT. It yields the protein CASSQLGHSTDTQYF.

The chain combines TRBV7-9 with TRBJ2-6; D possibly corresponds to TRBD1 (6 bases). The CDR3 contains 15 residues. The V gene's germline CDR1 is SEHNR and CDR2 FQNEAQ (reference sequence). The germline V and J ends were trimmed by 5 bases and 1 base, with 9 bases remaining between them. CDR3 protein: CASSDRLSGANVLTF. CDR3 coding DNA: TGTGCCAGCAGCGACAGGCTTTCTGGGGCCAACGTCCTGACTTTC. The full variable domain, completed using reference TRBV7-9 and TRBJ2-6, is DTGVSQNPRHKITKRGQNVTFRCDPISEHNRLYWYRQTLGQGPEFLTYFQNEAQLEKSRLLSDRFSAERPKGSFSTLEIQRTEQGDSAMYLCASSDRLSGANVLTFGAGSRLTVL.

This clone came up a few times. The V gene is TRBV24-1, the J gene TRBJ2-7; 9 bases map to TRBD1. The germline V gene has CDR1 KGHDR and CDR2 SFDVKD. J lost 5 bases, V lost 5 bases, and 3 bases had no gene match. This CDR3 has 13 residues. The CDR3 reads CATSGTGGDEQYF. CDR3 DNA: TGTGCCACCAGTGGCACAGGGGGCGACGAGCAGTACTTC.

The chain joins TRBV3-1 (or the pseudogene TRBV3-2) to TRBJ1-6; D is ambiguous. V gave up 4 bases and J gave up 2 bases, with 15 bases separating them. Germline V lookup: CDR1 LGHDT, CDR2 YNNKEL (reference sequence). CDR3 length: 17 residues. The CDR3, as DNA: TGTGCCAGCAGCCGCGGCGGGTCTGAGACCTATAATTCACCCCTCCACTTT. Its protein is CASSRGGSETYNSPLHF.

The V and J genes are TRBV19 and TRBJ1-1; D is ambiguous. The CDR3 is made up of 13 amino acids. V lost 5 bases, J lost 1 base, and 8 bases lay in between. Looked up from germline, CDR1 is LNHDA and CDR2 is SQIVND (reference sequence). The CDR3 DNA is TGTGCCAGTAGTGTACGGGAGAACACTGAAGCTTTCTTT. It encodes CASSVRENTEAFF.

The rearrangement joins TRBV2 to TRBJ1-4; D is unclear. The CDR3 has 15 residues. Trimming removed 1 base from V and 7 bases from J, with 13 bases in between. Germline V gives CDR1 SNHLY, CDR2 FYNNEI. The chain's CDR3 is CASSEVGPGSEKLFF. For the CDR3, the DNA is TGTGCCAGCAGTGAAGTTGGCCCGGGGAGTGAAAAACTGTTTTTT. The full variable domain, with the rest looked up from reference TRBV2 and TRBJ1-4, is EPEVTQTPSHQVTQMGQEVILRCVPISNHLYFYWYRQILGQKVEFLVSFYNNEISEKSEIFDDQFSVERPDGSNFTLKIRSTKLEDSAMYFCASSEVGPGSEKLFFGSGTQLSVL.

J is TRBJ1-5 and V is TRBV6-1; D unclear. Trimming took 1 base from V and 7 from J, leaving 8 bases between them. Looked up from germline, CDR1 is MNHNS and CDR2 is SASEGT. The length of the CDR3 is 13 residues. For the CDR3, the DNA is TGTGCCAGCAGTGAAGGGGTCAGGCAGCCCCAGCATTTT. It encodes CASSEGVRQPQHF.

V is TRBV14 and J is TRBJ1-1, with unresolved D. CDR1 is SGHDN and CDR2 is FVKESK in the germline V gene. Trimming removed 0 bases at V and 11 bases at J, with 10 bases between. CDR3 size: 12 residues. CDR3: CASSQEYRGAFF. The CDR3 nucleotides are TGTGCCAGCAGCCAAGAGTACCGAGGGGCTTTCTTT.

This chain joins TRBV28 and TRBJ2-6, with a possible D match to TRBD1 (6 bases). The CDR3 runs to 15 residues. Trimming removed 5 bases from V and 0 bases from J, with 8 bases in between. Looked up from germline, CDR1 is MDHEN and CDR2 is SYDVKM. CDR3 sequence (DNA): TGTGCCAGCAGTAAACAGGGCTCTGGGGCCAACGTCCTGACTTTC. Its translation: CASSKQGSGANVLTF.

This clone was seen just once. The chain is built from TRBV5-1 and TRBJ2-2; 10 bases fit TRBD2. Unmatched junction bases numbered 9, after V lost 7 bases and J lost 3 bases. The CDR3 covers 16 residues. In germline, CDR1 is SGHRS, CDR2 YFSETQ. Written as DNA, the CDR3 is TGCGCCAGCCAAGCTAGCGGGGGCCGACACACCGGGGAGCTGTTTTTT. Its protein product is CASQASGGRHTGELFF.

This clone was counted a few times. The chain carries TRBV13 and TRBJ1-2, with 8 positions matching TRBD1. V dropped 0 bases and J dropped 1; count of bases not matched to a gene: 7. Germline V lookup: CDR1 PRHDT, CDR2 FYEKMQ (reference sequence). This CDR3 contains 17 residues. CDR3 sequence (DNA): TGTGCCAGCAGCTTAGGGGGACAGGTCCCTCTTAACTATGGCTACACCTTC. It is translated as CASSLGGQVPLNYGYTF.

The chain links TRBV6-5 to TRBJ1-2, with a tentative D call TRBD1 (6 bases). Trimming removed 0 bases at V and 7 bases at J, with 9 bases between. CDR1 is MNHEY and CDR2 is SVGAGI in the germline V gene. This CDR3 has 13 amino acids. CDR3 DNA sequence: TGTGCCAGCAGTTACTCGAGGACAGTTGGCTACACCTTC. Translation: CASSYSRTVGYTF.

This clone was observed a handful of times. The chain has TRBV6-5 and TRBJ2-7; D possibly corresponds to TRBD1 (5 bases). This CDR3 region has 14 residues. The V gene's germline CDR1 is MNHEY and CDR2 SVGAGI. Trimming cost V 5 bases and J 9 bases, with 20 bases left between them. This CDR3 reads CASSRGIGAQVQYF. CDR3 nucleotide sequence: TGTGCCAGCAGTAGGGGTATAGGGGCTCAGGTGCAGTACTTC.

The rearrangement uses TRBV9 and TRBJ1-3; 11 bases fit TRBD1. Germline values: CDR1 SGDLS, CDR2 YYNGEE. There are 18 residues in the CDR3. J was trimmed by 3 bases and V by 0 bases; bases with no gene match: 8. The CDR3 spells CASSVALEDRGLGNTIYF. The CDR3 nucleotides are TGTGCCAGCAGCGTAGCTCTGGAGGACAGGGGGCTTGGAAACACCATATATTTT.